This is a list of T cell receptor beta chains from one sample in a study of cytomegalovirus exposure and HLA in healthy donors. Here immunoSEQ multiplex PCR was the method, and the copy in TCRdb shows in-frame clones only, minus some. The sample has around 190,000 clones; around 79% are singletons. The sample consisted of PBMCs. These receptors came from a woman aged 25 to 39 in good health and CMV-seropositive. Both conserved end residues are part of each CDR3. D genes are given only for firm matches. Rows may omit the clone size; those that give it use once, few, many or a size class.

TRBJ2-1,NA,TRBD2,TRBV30,TGTGCCTGGAGTGTAAGCGGGGGAAGCTACAATGAGCAGTTCTTC,CAWSVSGGSYNEQFF
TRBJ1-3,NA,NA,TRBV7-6,TGTGCCAGCAGCTGGGGGGGGTCTGGAAACACCATATATTTT,CASSWGGSGNTIYF
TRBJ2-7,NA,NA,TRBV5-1,TGCGCCAGCAGCTTATGGCACGGGGGCTACGAGCAGTACTTC,CASSLWHGGYEQYF
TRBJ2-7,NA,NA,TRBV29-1,TGCAGCGTTGAAGCGGCTCGGGGGTCCGCCTACGAGCAGTACTTC,CSVEAARGSAYEQYF
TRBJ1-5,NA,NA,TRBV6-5,TGTGCCAGCAGGCTGGACAGCACCAATCAGCCCCAGCATTTT,CASRLDSTNQPQHF
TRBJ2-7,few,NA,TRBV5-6,TGTGCCAGCAGCTTGGGACAGGGAGGAAACGAGCAGTACTTC,CASSLGQGGNEQYF
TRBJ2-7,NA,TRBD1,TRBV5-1,TGCGCCAGCAGCCTTAACTACGGACAGGGGGGGACCTACGAGCAGTACTTC,CASSLNYGQGGTYEQYF
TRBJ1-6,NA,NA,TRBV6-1,TGTGCCAGCAGCGACAGGCCCTGTAATTCACCCCTCCACTTT,CASSDRPCNSPLHF
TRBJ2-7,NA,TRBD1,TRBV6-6,TGTGCCAGCAGCCGGGACAGGGGGTACGAGCAGTACTTC,CASSRDRGYEQYF
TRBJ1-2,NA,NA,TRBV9,TGTGCCAGCAGCGTAGTAGCTAACTATGGCTACACCTTC,CASSVVANYGYTF
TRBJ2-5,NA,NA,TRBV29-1,TGCAGCGTTACCCGGACCCCAGGGAACTCCCAGTACTTC,CSVTRTPGNSQYF
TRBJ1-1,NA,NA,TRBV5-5,TGTGCCAGCAGCCCAGATTTCCCGGGGGGCACTGAAGCTTTCTTT,CASSPDFPGGTEAFF
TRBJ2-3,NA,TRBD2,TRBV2,TGTGCCAGCAGTGAAGGTCCGTTAGCGGGGGGCACAGATACGCAGTATTTT,CASSEGPLAGGTDTQYF
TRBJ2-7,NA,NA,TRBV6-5,TGTGCCAGCAGTTCTAATGGGGGCTTCGATACCTACGAGCAGTACTTC,CASSSNGGFDTYEQYF
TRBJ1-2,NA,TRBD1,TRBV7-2,TGTGCCAGCAACCCAGACAGGGGGCGGCGGGGCTATGGCTACACCTTC,CASNPDRGRRGYGYTF
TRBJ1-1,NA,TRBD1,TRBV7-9,TGTGCCAGCAGCTTACATCAGGGGGCTGGATCTAGCACTGAAGCTTTCTTT,CASSLHQGAGSSTEAFF
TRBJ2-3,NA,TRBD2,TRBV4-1,TGCGCCAGCAGCCGGGGACTAGCGGGAGGTCCAGGGGCAGATACGCAGTATTTT,CASSRGLAGGPGADTQYF
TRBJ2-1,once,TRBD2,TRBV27,TGTGCCTGCAGCAATAGCCGACTAGCGGGGGGGCAGAATGAGCAGTTCTTC,CACSNSRLAGGQNEQFF
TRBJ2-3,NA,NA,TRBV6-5,TGTGCCAGCAGTTACTCGATGGCCGGCACAGATACGCAGTATTTT,CASSYSMAGTDTQYF
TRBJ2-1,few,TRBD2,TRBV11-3,TGTGCCAGCAGCTTGCGTTGGCGGGAGGGCCTGGGCAATGAGCAGTTCTTC,CASSLRWREGLGNEQFF
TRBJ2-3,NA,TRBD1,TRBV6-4,TGTGCCAGCAGTGACGGGACAGGAGGAGCAGATACGCAGTATTTT,CASSDGTGGADTQYF
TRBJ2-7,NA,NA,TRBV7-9,TGTGCCAGCAGCCCGGCGGGATCCTACGAGCAGTACTTC,CASSPAGSYEQYF
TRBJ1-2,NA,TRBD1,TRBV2,TGTGCCAGCAATATGGACAGGGACTATGGCTACACCTTC,CASNMDRDYGYTF
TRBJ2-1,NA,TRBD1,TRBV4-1,TGCGCCAGCAGCCGCTTGGGGGAACGGACAGGGGGCGGGGAGCAGTTCTTC,CASSRLGERTGGGEQFF
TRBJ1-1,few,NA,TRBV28,TGTGCCAGCAGTTCCGAACCCCCACGGAGGAACACTGAAGCTTTCTTT,CASSSEPPRRNTEAFF
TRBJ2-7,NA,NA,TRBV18,TGTGCCAGCTCACCTAGCGAAACAGGGGTCATAAGGAGGGACGAGCAGTACTTC,CASSPSETGVIRRDEQYF
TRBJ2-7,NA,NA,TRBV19,TGTGCCAGTAGCCCCACCGGAGGTCTATCCTACGAGCAGTACTTC,CASSPTGGLSYEQYF
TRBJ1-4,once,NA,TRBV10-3,TGTGCCATCAGTGAGTCGACCGGGAGCCAACATGAAAAACTGTTTTTT,CAISESTGSQHEKLFF
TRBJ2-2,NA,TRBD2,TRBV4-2,TGTGCCAGCAGCCAAGTCCCTAGCGGGGGAGTGAACACCGGGGAGCTGTTTTTT,CASSQVPSGGVNTGELFF
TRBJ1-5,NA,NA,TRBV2,TGTGCCAGCAGCCAGTGGCACCCCAATAATAGCAATCAGCCCCAGCATTTT,CASSQWHPNNSNQPQHF
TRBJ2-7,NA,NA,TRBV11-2,TGTGCCACCCTCCCAGTCGAGCAGTACTTC,CATLPVEQYF
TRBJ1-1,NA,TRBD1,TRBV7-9,TGTGCCAGCAGCTCCCTAGGACAGGCGGCTAGGGAAGCTTTCTTT,CASSSLGQAAREAFF
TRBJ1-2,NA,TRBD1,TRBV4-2,TGTGCCAGCAGCCAAGCTAGGGGACAGGGGAACTATGGCTACACCTTC,CASSQARGQGNYGYTF